This section outlines one TCR beta chain sequence together with its context. Its antigen is not known. The length of the CDR3 is 14 residues. The germline V and J ends were trimmed by 0 bases and 4 bases, with 10 bases remaining between them. The germline V gene has CDR1 SGHRS and CDR2 YFSETQ. This sample stems from a study of neoadjuvant anti-PD-1 for oral cavity cancer. These oral cavity squamous cell carcinomas were HPV-negative and locally advanced. Blood cells were analyzed directly, without culture or expansion. Clones were sequenced by immunoSEQ multiplex PCR, and TCRdb holds only the in-frame ones, with some missing. The sample gives 30,000 to 40,000 clones, roughly 89% of which show up once; around 3.2% is in the top ten. Study-wide points: Higher pretreatment blood Treg/Th17 ratios correlated with higher pretreatment blood and lower post-treatment tumor TCRbeta clonality.

The sample here was PBMCs, taken before nivolumab (anti-PD-1) treatment. The receptor was isolated from a person between 40 and 80 years old with oral cavity squamous cell carcinoma. The rearrangement joins TRBV5-1 to TRBJ1-2; D is uncertain. CDR3: CASSLAEAGYGYTF. The DNA of the CDR3 is TGCGCCAGCAGCTTGGCCGAGGCAGGCTATGGCTACACCTTC.